Many counts were recorded for the clone carrying this TCR beta chain. The antigen is not known. Amplified TCR beta CDR3 regions were obtained using RNA transcripts as template. Second-round multiplex PCR came after a first-round RT-PCR that employed HTBI primers. TCRdb re-called the multiplex PCR reads through MiXCR, storing one row per CDR3 protein. Of hundreds of thousands of distinct CDR3 sequences in the sample, 21% were seen once. Germline CDR1 reads SGHTA; CDR2 reads FQGNSA. V lost 0 bases to trimming and J lost 2 bases, with 7 bases between them. This CDR3 has 15 residues. This sample is part of a study of Graves' ophthalmopathy and Graves' hyperthyroidism. Study-wide results and limits: Blood was where most expanded thyroid clonotypes above 0.001 frequency also turned up.

Sequencing input: peripheral blood. The chain has TRBV7-2 and TRBJ2-2; no reliable D call. The source is a woman in her late teens or twenties with stable Graves' hyperthyroidism. CDR3 amino acids: CASSLAALNTGELFF. Written as DNA, the CDR3 is TGTGCCAGCAGCTTAGCAGCGCTCAACACCGGGGAGCTGTTTTTT.